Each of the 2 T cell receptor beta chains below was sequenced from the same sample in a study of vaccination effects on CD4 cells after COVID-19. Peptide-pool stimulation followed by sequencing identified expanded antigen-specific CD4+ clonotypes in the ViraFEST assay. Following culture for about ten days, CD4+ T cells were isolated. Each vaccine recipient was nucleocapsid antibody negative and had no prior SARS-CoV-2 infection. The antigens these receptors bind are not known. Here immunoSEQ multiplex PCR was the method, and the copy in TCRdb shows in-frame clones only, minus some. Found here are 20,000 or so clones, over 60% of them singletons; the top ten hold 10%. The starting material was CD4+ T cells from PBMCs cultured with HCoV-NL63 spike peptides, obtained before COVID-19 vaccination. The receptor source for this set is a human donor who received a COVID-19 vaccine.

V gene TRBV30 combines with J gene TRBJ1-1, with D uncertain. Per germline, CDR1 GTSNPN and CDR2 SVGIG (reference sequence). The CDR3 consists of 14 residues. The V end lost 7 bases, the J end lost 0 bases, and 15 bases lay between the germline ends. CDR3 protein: CASSWRNMNTEAFF. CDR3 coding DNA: TGTGCCTCTTCTTGGAGGAACATGAACACTGAAGCTTTCTTT. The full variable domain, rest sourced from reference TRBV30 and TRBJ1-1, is SQTIHQWPATLVQPVGSPLSLECTVEGTSNPNLYWYRQAAGRGLQLLFYSVGIGQISSEVPQNLSASRPQDRQFILSSKKLLLSDSGFYLCASSWRNMNTEAFFGQGTRLTVV.

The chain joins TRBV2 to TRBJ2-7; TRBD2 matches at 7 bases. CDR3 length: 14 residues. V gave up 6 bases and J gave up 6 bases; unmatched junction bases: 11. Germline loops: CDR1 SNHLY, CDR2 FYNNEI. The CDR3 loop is CASSPWEGPGEQYF. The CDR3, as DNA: TGTGCCAGCAGCCCCTGGGAGGGACCAGGCGAGCAGTACTTC.